Listed below are T cell receptor beta chains from one sample, sequenced in a study of blood T cell repertoires in COVID-19. Repertoires were generated with immunoSEQ multiplex PCR, while TCRdb's copy carries only in-frame clones and drops some. The table has under 250,000 clones, roughly 88% seen once. Material for sequencing was peripheral blood. The receptors originated from a human donor in a cohort sampled during active COVID-19. CDR3s include the opening cysteine and the closing phenylalanine or tryptophan. Each record gives: clone size, D gene, J gene, V gene, CDR3 protein, CDR3 DNA. The D gene is left open where the match is weak. Size values are once, few and many counts, or a class for expanded clones, and some rows have none.

>few|TRBD1|TRBJ2-7|TRBV9
CASSGRLGTGLDEQYF
TGTGCCAGCAGCGGACGTCTCGGGACAGGCTTAGACGAGCAGTACTTC
>.|.|TRBJ1-3|TRBV28
CASSFGVLSPGGNTIYF
TGTGCCAGCAGTTTTGGTGTACTCAGTCCGGGGGGAAACACCATATATTTT
>.|TRBD1|TRBJ2-7|TRBV28
CASSLPRGRNEQYF
TGTGCCAGCAGTTTACCCAGGGGGCGAAACGAGCAGTACTTC
>few|.|TRBJ1-5|TRBV5-8
CASRRELVPGQPQHF
TGTGCCAGCAGGCGGGAACTGGTCCCCGGTCAGCCCCAGCATTTT
>.|TRBD1|TRBJ1-2|TRBV2
CASRQSASGTVYGYTF
TGTGCCAGCAGACAAAGCGCCTCCGGGACAGTCTATGGCTACACCTTC
>.|TRBD1|TRBJ1-4|TRBV5-1
CASSSGTGDEKLFF
TGCGCCAGCAGCTCCGGGACAGGGGATGAAAAACTGTTTTTT
>.|.|TRBJ1-2|TRBV7-9
CASQGSSANYGYTF
TGTGCCAGCCAGGGGTCCTCCGCCAACTATGGCTACACCTTC
>.|.|TRBJ2-6|TRBV4-2
CASSPDSASWGANVLTF
TGTGCCAGCAGCCCCGACTCTGCCTCTTGGGGGGCCAACGTCCTGACTTTC
>.|.|TRBJ2-5|TRBV5-1
CASSLVAGVNFETQYF
TGCGCCAGCAGCTTGGTCGCAGGGGTGAACTTCGAGACCCAGTACTTC
>.|.|TRBJ1-3|TRBV28
CASSSQAGAHRGNTIYF
TGTGCCAGCAGTTCCCAGGCGGGGGCGCATCGTGGAAACACCATATATTTT
>.|TRBD2|TRBJ2-1|TRBV14
CASSQEKTSGALNEQFF
TGTGCCAGCAGCCAAGAGAAGACTAGCGGAGCTTTGAATGAGCAGTTCTTC
>.|TRBD1|TRBJ2-5|TRBV18
CASSPRDRGLETQYF
TGTGCCAGCTCTCCGCGGGACAGGGGGCTCGAGACCCAGTACTTC
>.|TRBD1|TRBJ1-5|TRBV28
CASRRTGGNNQPQHF
TGTGCCAGCAGGCGGACAGGGGGAAACAATCAGCCCCAGCATTTT
>.|TRBD1|TRBJ1-6|TRBV5-5
CASSFPGTGRSPLHF
TGTGCCAGCAGCTTCCCCGGGACAGGGCGCTCACCCCTCCACTTT
>few|TRBD1|TRBJ2-3|TRBV15
CATSRPWTGTLADTQYF
TGTGCCACCAGCAGACCATGGACAGGGACTCTGGCAGATACGCAGTATTTT